Included here is one T cell receptor (beta chain) sequence, with context. The antigen remains undetermined. Of the isolated RNA, all was reverse transcribed, and so the sequenced material was expressed TCRB transcripts. This table comes from immunoSEQ multiplex PCR, and its TCRdb copy is limited to in-frame clones, with some not included. The sample lists 150,000 to 200,000 clones, roughly 59% occurring once. This specimen belongs to a study of beta chain features in type 1 diabetes. Notes on the study in general: Type 1 diabetes patients had moderately but significantly shorter TCRB CDR3s in all four CD4+ subsets.

V shed 7 bases and J shed 8 bases, with 4 bases lying between them. This CDR3 has 9 amino acids. CDR1 and CDR2 (germline): SGHRS, YFSETQ. The chain couples TRBV5-1 to TRBJ2-1; D is unclear. This TCR came from a man aged 25-45 years with type 1 diabetes. The source material was naive CD4+ T cells from blood. CDR3: CASGHEQFF. CDR3 nucleotides: TGCGCCAGCGGCCATGAGCAGTTCTTC.